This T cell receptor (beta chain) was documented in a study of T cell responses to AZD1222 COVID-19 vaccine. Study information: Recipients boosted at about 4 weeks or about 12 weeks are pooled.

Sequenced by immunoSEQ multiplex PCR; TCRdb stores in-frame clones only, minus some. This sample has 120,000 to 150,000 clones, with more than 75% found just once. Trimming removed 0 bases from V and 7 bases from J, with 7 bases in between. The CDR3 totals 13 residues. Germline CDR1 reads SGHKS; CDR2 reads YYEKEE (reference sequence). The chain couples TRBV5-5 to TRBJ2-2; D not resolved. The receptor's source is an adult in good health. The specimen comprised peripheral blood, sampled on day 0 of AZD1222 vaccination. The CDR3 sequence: CASSLESNGELFF. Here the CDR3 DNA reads TGTGCCAGCAGCTTGGAGTCGAACGGGGAGCTGTTTTTT.